This T cell receptor beta chain was documented in a study of blood T cell repertoires in COVID-19. Turning to the study itself: PBMCs, B-cell-depleted T cells, or T cells were the source of the cDNA or gDNA that made up the material.

The germline V and J ends were trimmed by 10 bases and 0 bases, with 16 bases remaining between them. CDR1 and CDR2 (germline): ENHRY, SYGVKD. The CDR3 totals 14 residues. In the authors' methods: Amplification of reference gene primers was used by the study to estimate nucleated cell counts. Only in-frame clones appear in the TCRdb table, and some are missing; sequencing was by immunoSEQ multiplex PCR. V, J and clone size are those of that table, while D and trimming were read from the DNA. The repertoire has 220,000 or so clones, over 80% of them found once; the top ten carry less than 7%. Each recovered donor of Cohort 3 presented with two negative PCRs, clearance, or symptom resolution. This clone appeared a few times.

The chain is built from TRBV10-3 and TRBJ2-7; possibly TRBD1 for D (6 bases). This sequence originates from a woman in her thirties or forties who had recovered from COVID-19. Sample: PBMCs or T cells enriched from blood (not recorded which). DNA of the CDR3: TGTGCCAGCCGCCGTGACAGGAGCTCCTACGAGCAGTACTTC. Its translation: CASRRDRSSYEQYF.